This T cell receptor (beta chain) is from a study of cytomegalovirus exposure and HLA in healthy donors. For the study at large: A preliminary data release comprised roughly 85 million unique TCRs obtained from HLA-typed donors.

General study findings and limits: Several top significant clusters appeared, in a later analysis, to be linked to common viral pathogens.

The PCR contained 60 Vbeta and 13 Jbeta primers. Sequenced by immunoSEQ multiplex PCR; TCRdb stores in-frame clones only, minus some. The ten top clones account for roughly 0.83%, within a sample of 150,000 to 200,000 clones. The CDR3 spans 17 residues. Germline V gene lookup returns CDR1 SGHRS and CDR2 YFSETQ. V was clipped by 0 bases and J by 0 bases; unmatched bases: 7. Comment on this clone: Its specificity is not known.

The sequenced sample was PBMCs. The chain uses TRBV5-1 and TRBJ2-5; TRBD2 aligns across 8 bases. The TCR originated in a woman between 18 and 30 years old in good health and CMV-seropositive. CDR3 region: CASSLGGRAGDQETQYF. The DNA for the CDR3 is TGCGCCAGCAGCTTGGGGGGGAGAGCGGGGGACCAAGAGACCCAGTACTTC.